The T cell receptor beta chain under discussion was sequenced for a study of lymphopenia after photon versus proton radiotherapy. The germline V gene has CDR1 MDHEN and CDR2 SYDVKM. Deletions cut 6 bases from V and 0 bases from J, with 5 bases between. The length of the CDR3 is 12 residues. TCRdb keeps only in-frame clones here, not all; method: immunoSEQ multiplex PCR. The repertoire consists of some 40,000 clones, with approximately 86% occurring once and the leading ten covering around a tenth. Comments on this clone: Its antigen is not identified.

Overall study findings and caveats: Photon-treated patients lost naive T cells and TCR diversity; proton-treated stayed stable. Post-nadir TCR diversity decline inversely tracked overall survival among those who died. After the lymphocyte nadir, photon-treated repertoires showed oligoclonal expansion, especially of CD8+ Temra cells.

The sample in question was peripheral blood, obtained from a patient treated with proton-based radiotherapy. The V and J genes are TRBV28 and TRBJ1-1; no clear D gene. The TCR comes from a woman aged 70 to 79 with pancreatic cancer. Some clones in this sample may be carry-over from other donors' samples. CDR3 residues: CASRSMNTEAFF. The CDR3 nucleotides are TGTGCCAGCAGATCCATGAACACTGAAGCTTTCTTT.